Shown below are 14 T cell receptor beta chains from a single sample sequenced in a study of cytomegalovirus exposure and HLA in healthy donors. The PCR used 60 Vbeta and 13 Jbeta primers. Produced via immunoSEQ multiplex PCR; TCRdb's table is partial and in-frame only. The sample lists under 200,000 clones, roughly 80% seen once, with about 2.3% in the top ten. Specimen: PBMCs. The origin of the receptors is a male donor in good health and CMV-seronegative.

With regard to this clone: At one boundary the junction diverges from the germline segment, which might be a read error. This rearrangement joins TRBV5-1 to TRBJ2-2, with D possibly matching TRBD2 (7 bases). Germline values: CDR1 SGHRS, CDR2 YFSETQ. The CDR3 is made up of 18 amino acids. CDR3 protein: CAGSFLRAGAANTGELFF. The DNA of the CDR3 is TGCGCCGGCAGCTTCCTACGGGCGGGGGCGGCGAACACCGGGGAGCTGTTTTTT.

With respect to this clone: The sample has other DNA sequences that encode this CDR3 too. The rearrangement joins TRBV15 to TRBJ1-2; D unresolved. This CDR3 spans 13 amino acids. Germline lookup yields CDR1 LNHNV and CDR2 YYDKDF (reference sequence). V lost 0 bases and J lost 5, with 7 bases in between. CDR3 loop: CATSRDLNYGYTF. CDR3 DNA: TGTGCCACCAGCAGAGATCTTAATTATGGCTACACCTTC.

The chain combines TRBV6-1 with TRBJ2-7; a weak D match, TRBD1 (6 bases). Germline lookup yields CDR1 MNHNS and CDR2 SASEGT. Trimming stripped 9 bases from V and 3 bases from J, with 18 bases between. This CDR3 is built from 14 residues. The CDR3 sequence: CASPKQGLYYEQYF. The CDR3 coding sequence is TGTGCCAGTCCTAAACAGGGCCTTTACTACGAGCAGTACTTC.

V usage is TRBV16 and J usage is TRBJ1-1, with 7 bases that match TRBD1. The V gene's germline CDR1 is KGHSY and CDR2 FQNENV. The CDR3 sequence is 11 residues long. Trimming cost V 4 bases and J 11 bases; bases outside gene matches: 4. The CDR3: CASSLTGSAFF. CDR3 nucleotides: TGTGCCAGCAGCCTGACAGGGTCGGCTTTCTTT. Full variable domain (missing parts from reference TRBV16 and TRBJ1-1): GEEVAQTPKHLVRGEGQKAKLYCAPIKGHSYVFWYQQVLKNEFKFLISFQNENVFDETGMPKERFSAKCLPNSPCSLEIQATKLEDSAVYFCASSLTGSAFFGQGTRLTVV.

In this sample, this clone turned up a few times. V usage is TRBV2 and J usage is TRBJ1-2, with a possible D match to TRBD1 (5 bases). The germline V gene has CDR1 SNHLY and CDR2 FYNNEI. The CDR3 contains 14 residues. The V and J ends lost 3 bases and 8 bases respectively, with 16 bases between them. The CDR3 DNA is TGTGCCAGCAGTGAGGGCGGAAGGGGCTGGGGCTACACCTTC. Amino acids: CASSEGGRGWGYTF.

The chain joins TRBV5-5 to TRBJ1-2, with TRBD1 matching over 7 bases. Germline V gives CDR1 SGHKS, CDR2 YYEKEE (reference sequence). The CDR3 runs 12 residues. The V segment lost 4 bases and the J segment 8 bases; nucleotides outside the gene matches: 5. CDR3 protein: CASSATGLGYTF. The CDR3 bases are TGTGCCAGCAGCGCGACAGGGCTCGGCTACACCTTC.

The chain joins TRBV7-9 to TRBJ1-2; D unresolved. With 4 bases removed from V and 6 bases from J, the gap between germline ends came to 15 bases. This CDR3 comprises 14 residues. Germline CDR1 SEHNR, CDR2 FQNEAQ (reference sequence). The CDR3 loop is CASSSDMSRNGYTF. Here the CDR3 DNA reads TGTGCCAGCAGCTCAGACATGTCTCGCAATGGCTACACCTTC.

The J gene is TRBJ1-4, the V gene TRBV9; possible D gene TRBD1, 6 bases. Germline V gives CDR1 SGDLS, CDR2 YYNGEE. Trimming pared 3 bases from V and 7 bases from J, leaving 19 bases between. The CDR3 is 16 amino acids. The CDR3 region is CASSGTGLTGTEKLFF. In DNA, the CDR3 is TGTGCCAGCAGCGGTACAGGACTCACAGGGACTGAAAAACTGTTTTTT.

In its sample, this clone was seen once. This chain connects TRBV10-3 to TRBJ1-4; 7 nucleotides line up with TRBD1. This CDR3 is 15 amino acids long. The trim removed 6 bases at V and 5 bases at J, leaving 9 bases unmatched. From germline, CDR1 is ENHRY and CDR2 SYGVKD. The CDR3 loop is CAIRASDRANEKLFF. For the CDR3, the DNA is TGTGCCATCAGGGCCTCAGACAGGGCAAATGAAAAACTGTTTTTT.

The chain has TRBV30 and TRBJ1-6, with D possibly being TRBD1 (5 bases). The CDR3 contains 16 residues. V lost 2 bases and J lost 4, with 15 bases in between. The germline gives CDR1 GTSNPN, CDR2 SVGIG (reference sequence). The CDR3 loop is CAWSWGLSSYNSPLHF. The CDR3 bases are TGTGCCTGGAGTTGGGGACTTTCGAGTTATAATTCACCCCTCCACTTT.

A single count supports this clone. The gene calls are TRBV6-5 and TRBJ1-1; 7 bases align to TRBD1. The CDR3 has 12 residues. Germline-derived CDR1 and CDR2 are MNHEY and SVGAGI. The V and J ends lost 3 bases and 11 bases, in that order; junction bases with no gene match: 6. CDR3 in DNA: TGTGCCAGCAGTTATTCCGACAGGGTGGCTTTCTTT. Translating gives CASSYSDRVAFF.

The chain's CDR3 is CASSQERGPWTGYTF. CDR3 DNA: TGTGCCAGCAGCCAAGAAAGGGGGCCTTGGACCGGCTACACCTTC. This sequence joins TRBV14 and TRBJ1-2; 7 bases fit TRBD1. CDR3 length: 15 amino acids. Per the germline V gene, CDR1 is SGHDN and CDR2 is FVKESK. The V gene end was trimmed by 0 bases and the J gene end by 8 bases; junction bases not matched to a gene: 9.

The chain combines TRBV19 with TRBJ1-3, with D unclear. The V end was cut by 7 bases, the J end by 0 bases, with 13 bases between. Looked up from germline, CDR1 is LNHDA and CDR2 is SQIVND (reference sequence). The CDR3 runs 15 residues. CDR3 loop: CASNSPRSSGNTIYF. The CDR3 coding sequence is TGTGCCAGTAACTCCCCCCGAAGCTCTGGAAACACCATATATTTT.

This clone was counted only a few times. The CDR3 region has the DNA TGTGCCAGCAGTTATGAGGGCTACGAGCAGTACTTC. Translation gives CASSYEGYEQYF. The V call is TRBV6-1, the J call TRBJ2-7; tentative D call: TRBD2 (5 bases). V lost 5 bases to trimming and J lost 3 bases, with 8 bases between them. The CDR3 is 12 residues long. The V gene's germline CDR1 is MNHNS and CDR2 SASEGT.